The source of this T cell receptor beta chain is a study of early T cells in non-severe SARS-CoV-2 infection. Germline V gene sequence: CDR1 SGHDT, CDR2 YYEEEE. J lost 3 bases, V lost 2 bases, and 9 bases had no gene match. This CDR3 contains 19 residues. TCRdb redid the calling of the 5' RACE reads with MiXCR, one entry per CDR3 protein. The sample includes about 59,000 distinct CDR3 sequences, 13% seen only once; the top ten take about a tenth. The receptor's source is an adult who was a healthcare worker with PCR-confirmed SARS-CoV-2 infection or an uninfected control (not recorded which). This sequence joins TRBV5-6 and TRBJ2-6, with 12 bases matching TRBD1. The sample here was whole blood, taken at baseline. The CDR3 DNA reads TGTGCCAGCAGCTTCAGACCGGGACAGGGGGCGCATGGGGCCAACGTCCTGACTTTC. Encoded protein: CASSFRPGQGAHGANVLTF.